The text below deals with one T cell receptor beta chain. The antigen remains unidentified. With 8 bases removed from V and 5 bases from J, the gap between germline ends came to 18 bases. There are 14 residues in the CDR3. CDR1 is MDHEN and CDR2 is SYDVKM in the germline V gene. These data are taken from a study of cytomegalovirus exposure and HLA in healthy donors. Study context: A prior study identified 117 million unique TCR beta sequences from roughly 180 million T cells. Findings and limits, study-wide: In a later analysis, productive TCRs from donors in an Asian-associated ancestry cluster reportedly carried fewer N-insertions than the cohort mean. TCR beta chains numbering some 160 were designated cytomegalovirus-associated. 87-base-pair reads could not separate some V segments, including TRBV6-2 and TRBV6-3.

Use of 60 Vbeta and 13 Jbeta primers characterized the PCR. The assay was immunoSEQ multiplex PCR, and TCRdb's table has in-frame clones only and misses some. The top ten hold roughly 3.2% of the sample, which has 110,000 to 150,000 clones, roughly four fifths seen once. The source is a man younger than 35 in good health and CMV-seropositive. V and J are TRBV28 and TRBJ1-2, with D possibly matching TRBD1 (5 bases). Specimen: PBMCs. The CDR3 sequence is CASDLPDGGYGYTF. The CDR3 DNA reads TGTGCCAGCGACCTCCCGGACGGGGGGTATGGCTACACCTTC.